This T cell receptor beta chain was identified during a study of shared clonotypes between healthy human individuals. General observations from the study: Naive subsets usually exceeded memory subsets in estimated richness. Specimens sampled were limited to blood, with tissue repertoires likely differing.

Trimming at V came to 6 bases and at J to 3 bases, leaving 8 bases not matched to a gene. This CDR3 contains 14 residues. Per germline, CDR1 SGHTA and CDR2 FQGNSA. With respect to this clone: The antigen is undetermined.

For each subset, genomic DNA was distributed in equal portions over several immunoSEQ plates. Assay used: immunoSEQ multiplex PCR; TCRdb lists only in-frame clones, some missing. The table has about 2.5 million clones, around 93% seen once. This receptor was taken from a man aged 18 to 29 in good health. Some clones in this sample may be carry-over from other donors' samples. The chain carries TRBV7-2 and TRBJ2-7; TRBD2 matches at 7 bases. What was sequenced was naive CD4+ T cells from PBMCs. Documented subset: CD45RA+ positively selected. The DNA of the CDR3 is TGTGCCAGCAGAACCGGGACTACAAACTACGAGCAGTACTTC. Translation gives CASRTGTTNYEQYF.